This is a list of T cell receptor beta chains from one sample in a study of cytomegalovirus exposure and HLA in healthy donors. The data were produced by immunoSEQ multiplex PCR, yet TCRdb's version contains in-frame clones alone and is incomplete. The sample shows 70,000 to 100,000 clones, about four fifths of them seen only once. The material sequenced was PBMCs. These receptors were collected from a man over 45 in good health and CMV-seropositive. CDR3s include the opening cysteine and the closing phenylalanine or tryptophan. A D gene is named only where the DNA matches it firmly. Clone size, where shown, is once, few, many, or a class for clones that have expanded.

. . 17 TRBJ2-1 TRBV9 CASSPPGGRSSYNEQFF TGTGCCAGCAGCCCCCCCGGAGGGCGTTCCTCCTACAATGAGCAGTTCTTC
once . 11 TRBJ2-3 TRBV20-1 CSTTTQDTQYF TGCAGTACAACGACTCAAGATACGCAGTATTTT
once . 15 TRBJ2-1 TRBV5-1 CASSLVDTKYNEQFF TGCGCCAGCAGCTTGGTAGACACCAAATACAATGAGCAGTTCTTC
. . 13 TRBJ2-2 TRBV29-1 CSARQVARGELFF TGCAGCGCAAGACAGGTGGCCCGCGGGGAGCTGTTTTTT
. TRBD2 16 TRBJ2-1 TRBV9 CASSTTGTSVYNEQFF TGTGCCAGCAGCACTACCGGGACTAGCGTATACAATGAGCAGTTCTTC
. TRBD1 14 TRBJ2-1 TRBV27 CASSKMDRDNEQFF TGTGCCAGCAGTAAAATGGACAGGGACAATGAGCAGTTCTTC
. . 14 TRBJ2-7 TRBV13 CASSPDSGSYEQYF TGTGCCAGCAGCCCGGACTCCGGCTCCTACGAGCAGTACTTC
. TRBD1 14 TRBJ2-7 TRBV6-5 CASSRTGKNYEQYF TGTGCCAGCAGCAGGACAGGAAAGAACTACGAGCAGTACTTC
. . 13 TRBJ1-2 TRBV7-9 CASSPGANYGYTF TGTGCCAGCAGCCCAGGGGCCAACTATGGCTACACCTTC
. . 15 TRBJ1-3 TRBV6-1 CASSKDRTSGNTIYF TGTGCCAGCAGTAAAGACAGGACCTCTGGAAACACCATATATTTT
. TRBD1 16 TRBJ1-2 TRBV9 CASSVATGGSGYGYTF TGTGCCAGCAGCGTAGCAACAGGGGGGTCTGGCTATGGCTACACCTTC
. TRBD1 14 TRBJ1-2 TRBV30 CAWSETGGIGGYTF TGTGCCTGGAGTGAGACAGGGGGGATTGGAGGCTACACCTTC
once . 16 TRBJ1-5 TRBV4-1 CASSQASRGGNQPQHF TGCGCCAGCAGCCAAGCGAGTAGGGGTGGCAATCAGCCCCAGCATTTT
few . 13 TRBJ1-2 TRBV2 CASSETSRGGYTF TGTGCCAGCAGTGAGACATCAAGAGGGGGCTACACCTTC
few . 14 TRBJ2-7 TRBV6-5 CASSYLQGTYEQYF TGTGCCAGCAGTTACCTCCAGGGTACCTACGAGCAGTACTTC
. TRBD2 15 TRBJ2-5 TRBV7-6 CASSLGSGRGETQYF TGTGCCAGCAGCTTAGGCAGCGGGAGAGGGGAGACCCAGTACTTC
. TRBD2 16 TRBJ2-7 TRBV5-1 CASSHQVAGDFNEQYF TGCGCCAGCAGCCACCAAGTAGCGGGAGATTTCAACGAGCAGTACTTC
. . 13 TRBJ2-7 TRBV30 CAWGLLAPGEQYF TGTGCCTGGGGTTTGTTGGCCCCGGGGGAGCAGTACTTC
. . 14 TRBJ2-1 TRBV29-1 CSVEKGVAYNEQFF TGCAGCGTTGAGAAGGGAGTCGCCTACAATGAGCAGTTCTTC
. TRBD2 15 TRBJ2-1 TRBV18 CASSPSGSLLNEQFF TGTGCCAGCTCACCCAGCGGGAGTCTTCTCAATGAGCAGTTCTTC
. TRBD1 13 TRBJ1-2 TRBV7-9 CASSRGQNYGYTF TGTGCCAGCAGCCGGGGACAGAACTATGGCTACACCTTC
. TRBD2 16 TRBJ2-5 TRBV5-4 CASSGTSGLMEETQYF TGTGCCAGCAGTGGGACTAGCGGTTTGATGGAGGAGACCCAGTACTTC
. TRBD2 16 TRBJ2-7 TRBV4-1 CASSQLRTSGEYEQYF TGCGCCAGCAGCCAACTCCGCACTAGCGGAGAATACGAGCAGTACTTC
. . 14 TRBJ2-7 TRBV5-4 CASSLGATSYEQYF TGTGCCAGCAGCTTGGGGGCGACCTCCTACGAGCAGTACTTC
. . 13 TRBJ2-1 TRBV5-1 CASGALNYNEQFF TGCGCCAGCGGGGCGCTAAACTACAATGAGCAGTTCTTC
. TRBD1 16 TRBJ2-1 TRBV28 CASRKQGLSSYNEQFF TGTGCCAGCAGAAAACAGGGGTTAAGCTCCTACAATGAGCAGTTCTTC
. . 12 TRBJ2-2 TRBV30 CAWGGDTGELFF TGTGCCTGGGGAGGGGACACCGGGGAGCTGTTTTTT